This T cell receptor (beta chain) was captured in a study of cytomegalovirus exposure and HLA in healthy donors. Study-level information: Out of 180 million or so T cells, an earlier analysis found more than 95 million unique TCR beta sequences in total. General study findings and limits: CMV antigen specificity of a few CMV-associated chains was confirmed in vitro. Cytomegalovirus-associated status was assigned to about 180 TCR beta chains.

The primer mix had 60 Vbeta and 13 Jbeta primers. Clones were sequenced by immunoSEQ multiplex PCR, and TCRdb holds only the in-frame ones, with some missing. This sample carries 160,000 or so clones, 65% to 80% of them seen once, and the ten largest clones take 4.5% to 5%. A few counts support this clone. The antigen is unknown. Germline-derived CDR1 and CDR2 are SGHRS and YFSETQ. V gave up 3 bases and J gave up 0 bases; unmatched junction bases: 2. CDR3 length: 15 residues. The TCR sequence derives from a man between 18 and 35 years old in good health and CMV-seropositive. The sequenced sample was PBMCs. The genes are TRBV5-1 and TRBJ2-2; 7 bases agree with TRBD2. In DNA form, the CDR3 reads TGCGCCAGCAGCTGGGAGGGGCCGAACACCGGGGAGCTGTTTTTT. This gives the protein CASSWEGPNTGELFF.